This record covers a single TCR beta chain. As yet, its antigen is unknown. Clones were read by immunoSEQ multiplex PCR, and TCRdb kept only the in-frame ones, dropping some. The sample shows some 130,000 clones, just over 90% of them seen only once. This sample stems from a study of graft-versus-host responses after intestinal transplantation. Looking at the study overall: The transplants performed in recipients were multivisceral, liver-intestinal, or isolated intestinal. Anti-thymocyte globulin served as induction for all recipients, who then took tacrolimus and steroids for 3 to 4 years. Study-level points and caveats: Recipient bone marrow held GvH clones, some seen earlier in ileum or blood. Elevated graft-versus-host to host-versus-graft clonal ratios in allografts were recorded for patients with graft-donor T cell macrochimerism.

CDR3 size: 15 residues. CDR1 MNHNS and CDR2 SASEGT come from the germline V gene. V lost 10 bases and J lost 0, with 13 bases in between. The receptor's source is a human donor who received an intestinal transplant. The rearrangement joins TRBV6-1 to TRBJ1-6, with D unresolved. This specimen was unstimulated CD4+ T cells sorted from spleen or lymph node cells, taken before intestinal transplant. This CDR3 reads CATTWVTSYNSPLHF. Written as DNA, the CDR3 is TGTGCCACTACCTGGGTTACCTCCTATAATTCACCCCTCCACTTT.